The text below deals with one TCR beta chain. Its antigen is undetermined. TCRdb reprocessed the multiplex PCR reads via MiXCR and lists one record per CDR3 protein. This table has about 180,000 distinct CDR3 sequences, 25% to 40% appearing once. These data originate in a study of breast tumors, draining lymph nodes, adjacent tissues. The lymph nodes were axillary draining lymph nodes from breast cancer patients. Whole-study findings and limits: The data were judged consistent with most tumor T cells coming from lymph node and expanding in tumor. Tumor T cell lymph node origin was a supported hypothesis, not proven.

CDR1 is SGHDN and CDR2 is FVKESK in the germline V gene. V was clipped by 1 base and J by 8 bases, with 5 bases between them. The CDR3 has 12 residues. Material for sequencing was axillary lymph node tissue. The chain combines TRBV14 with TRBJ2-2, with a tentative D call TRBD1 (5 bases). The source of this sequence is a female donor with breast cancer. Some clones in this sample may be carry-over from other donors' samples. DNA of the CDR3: TGTGCCAGCAGCCAAGGACAGGGGGAGCTGTTTTTT. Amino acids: CASSQGQGELFF.